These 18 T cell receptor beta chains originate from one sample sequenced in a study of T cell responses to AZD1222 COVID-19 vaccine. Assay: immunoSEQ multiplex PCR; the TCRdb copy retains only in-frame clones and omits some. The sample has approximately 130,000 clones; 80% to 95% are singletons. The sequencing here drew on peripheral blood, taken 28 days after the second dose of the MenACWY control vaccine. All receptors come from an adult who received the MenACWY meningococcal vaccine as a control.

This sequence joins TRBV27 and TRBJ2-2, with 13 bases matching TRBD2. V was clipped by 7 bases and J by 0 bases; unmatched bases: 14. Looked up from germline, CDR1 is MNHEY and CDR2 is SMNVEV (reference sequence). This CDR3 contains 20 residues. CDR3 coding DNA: TGTGCCAGCACCTTACACACGGGACTAGCGGGGACCTCGAACACCGGGGAGCTGTTTTTT. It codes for CASTLHTGLAGTSNTGELFF.

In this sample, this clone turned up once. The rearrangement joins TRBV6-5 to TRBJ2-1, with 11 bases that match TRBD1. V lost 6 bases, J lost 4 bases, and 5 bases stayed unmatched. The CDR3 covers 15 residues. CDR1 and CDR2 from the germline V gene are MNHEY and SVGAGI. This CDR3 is CASSAGQGVYNEQFF. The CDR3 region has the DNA TGTGCCAGCAGCGCGGGACAGGGGGTGTACAATGAGCAGTTCTTC.

The CDR3 DNA reads as TGTGCCAGCAGCCACAACTTCGCGGGAGGGCCCCACGAGCAGTACTTC. It is translated as CASSHNFAGGPHEQYF. This chain links TRBV5-6 with TRBJ2-7; TRBD2 matches 9 bases. There are 16 residues in the CDR3. CDR1 is SGHDT and CDR2 is YYEEEE in the germline V gene. The trim removed 4 bases at V and 5 bases at J, leaving 13 bases unmatched.

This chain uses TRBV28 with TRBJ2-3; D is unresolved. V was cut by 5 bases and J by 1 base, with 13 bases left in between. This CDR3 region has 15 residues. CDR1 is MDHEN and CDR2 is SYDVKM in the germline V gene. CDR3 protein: CASSLERSGTDTQYF. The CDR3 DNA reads TGTGCCAGCAGTCTGGAGAGGAGTGGCACAGATACGCAGTATTTT.

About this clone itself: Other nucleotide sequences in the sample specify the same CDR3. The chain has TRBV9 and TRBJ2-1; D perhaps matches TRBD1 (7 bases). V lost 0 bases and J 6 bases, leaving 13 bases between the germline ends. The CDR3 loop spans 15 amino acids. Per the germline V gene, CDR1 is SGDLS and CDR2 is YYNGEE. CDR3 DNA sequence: TGTGCCAGCAGCGTAGTCCCAGGGGGAGGCAATGAGCAGTTCTTC. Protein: CASSVVPGGGNEQFF.

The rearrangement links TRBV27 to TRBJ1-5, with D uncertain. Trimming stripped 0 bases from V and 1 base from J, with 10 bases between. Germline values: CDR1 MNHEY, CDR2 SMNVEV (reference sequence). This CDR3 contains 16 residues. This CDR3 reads CASSLSSGASNQPQHF. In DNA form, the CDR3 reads TGTGCCAGCAGTTTATCGTCGGGAGCGAGCAATCAGCCCCAGCATTTT.

The CDR3 nucleotides read TGTGCCAGTAGTCCGGGAGGCCGCGGGGAGACCCAGTACTTC. Translated, it gives CASSPGGRGETQYF. This chain uses TRBV19 with TRBJ2-5; 7 bases agree with TRBD2. Germline assignment: CDR1 LNHDA and CDR2 SQIVND (reference sequence). Trimming at V came to 5 bases and at J to 5 bases, leaving 8 bases not matched to a gene. This CDR3 region has 14 residues.

CDR3 region: CASSLVEGTAGYTF. The CDR3 bases are TGTGCCAGCAGCTTAGTTGAGGGGACGGCTGGCTACACCTTC. The V call is TRBV7-9, the J call TRBJ1-2, with D possibly matching TRBD1 (5 bases). Germline CDR1 is SEHNR and CDR2 is FQNEAQ (reference sequence). The V end was cut by 1 base, the J end by 7 bases, with 13 bases between. CDR3 length: 14 residues.

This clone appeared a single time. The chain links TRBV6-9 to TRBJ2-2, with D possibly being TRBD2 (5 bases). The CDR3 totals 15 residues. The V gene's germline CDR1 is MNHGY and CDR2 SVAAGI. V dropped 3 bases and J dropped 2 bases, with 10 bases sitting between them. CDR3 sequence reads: CASSYSGTNTGELFF. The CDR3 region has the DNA TGTGCCAGCAGTTACAGCGGAACCAACACCGGGGAGCTGTTTTTT.

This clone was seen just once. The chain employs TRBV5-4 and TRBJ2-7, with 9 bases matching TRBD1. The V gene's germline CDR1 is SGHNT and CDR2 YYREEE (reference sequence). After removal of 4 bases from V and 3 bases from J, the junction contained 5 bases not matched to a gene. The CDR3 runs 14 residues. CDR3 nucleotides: TGTGCCAGCAGCCCTGGGACAGGGATCTACGAGCAGTACGTC. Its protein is CASSPGTGIYEQYV.

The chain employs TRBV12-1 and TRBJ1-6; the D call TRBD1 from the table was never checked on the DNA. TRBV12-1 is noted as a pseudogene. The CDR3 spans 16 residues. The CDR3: CASSTLTGAGNSPLHF. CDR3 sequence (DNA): TGTGCCAGCAGCACACTAACAGGGGCCGGCAATTCACCCCTCCACTTT.

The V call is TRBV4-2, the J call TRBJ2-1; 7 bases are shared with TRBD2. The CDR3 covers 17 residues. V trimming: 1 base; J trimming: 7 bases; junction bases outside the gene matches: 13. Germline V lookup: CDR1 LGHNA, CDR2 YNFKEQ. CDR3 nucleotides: TGTGCCAGCAGCCAAGGGGTAAGGACTAGTTTCCTAAATGAGCAGTTCTTC. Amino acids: CASSQGVRTSFLNEQFF.

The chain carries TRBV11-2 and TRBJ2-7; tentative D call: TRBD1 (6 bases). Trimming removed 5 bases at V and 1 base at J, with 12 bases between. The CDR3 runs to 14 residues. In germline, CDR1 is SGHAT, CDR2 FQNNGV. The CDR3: CASSPRQESYEQYF. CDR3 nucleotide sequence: TGTGCCAGCAGCCCAAGACAGGAATCCTACGAGCAGTACTTC.

CDR3 loop: CASSKGSQGSTDTQYF. In DNA, the CDR3 is TGTGCCAGCAGCAAGGGATCTCAGGGAAGCACAGATACGCAGTATTTT. The gene calls are TRBV7-9 and TRBJ2-3; a possible D gene is TRBD1 (5 bases). Germline loops: CDR1 SEHNR, CDR2 FQNEAQ (reference sequence). CDR3 length equals 16 residues. V lost 5 bases and J lost 0, with 15 bases in between.

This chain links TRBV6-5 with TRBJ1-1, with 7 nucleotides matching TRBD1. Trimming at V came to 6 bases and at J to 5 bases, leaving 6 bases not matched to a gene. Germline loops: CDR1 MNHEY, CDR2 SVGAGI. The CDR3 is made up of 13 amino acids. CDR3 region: CASRVQGRTEAFF. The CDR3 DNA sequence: TGTGCCAGCAGGGTACAGGGGAGGACTGAAGCTTTCTTT.

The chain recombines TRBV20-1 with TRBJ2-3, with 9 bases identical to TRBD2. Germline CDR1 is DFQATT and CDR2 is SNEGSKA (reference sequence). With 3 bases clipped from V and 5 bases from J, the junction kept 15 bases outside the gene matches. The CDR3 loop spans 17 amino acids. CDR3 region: CSASPLGVRGGLDTQYF. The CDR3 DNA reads TGCAGTGCTAGTCCCCTTGGGGTGCGGGGGGGTTTAGATACGCAGTATTTT.

The CDR3 DNA reads TGTGCCAGCTCACCGATGACCGGGACAGTTGCAACTAATGAAAAACTGTTTTTT. It codes for CASSPMTGTVATNEKLFF. This chain joins TRBV18 and TRBJ1-4, with TRBD1 matching over 7 bases. Unmatched junction bases numbered 10, after V lost 3 bases and J lost 0 bases. Germline CDR1 and CDR2: KGHSH and LQKENI. CDR3 length: 18 residues.

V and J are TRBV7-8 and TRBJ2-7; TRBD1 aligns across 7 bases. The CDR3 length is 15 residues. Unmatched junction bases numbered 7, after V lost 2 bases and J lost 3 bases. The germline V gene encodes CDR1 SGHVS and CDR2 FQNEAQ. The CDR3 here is CASSLSYRGNYEQYF. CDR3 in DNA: TGTGCCAGCAGCTTATCATACAGGGGAAACTACGAGCAGTACTTC.